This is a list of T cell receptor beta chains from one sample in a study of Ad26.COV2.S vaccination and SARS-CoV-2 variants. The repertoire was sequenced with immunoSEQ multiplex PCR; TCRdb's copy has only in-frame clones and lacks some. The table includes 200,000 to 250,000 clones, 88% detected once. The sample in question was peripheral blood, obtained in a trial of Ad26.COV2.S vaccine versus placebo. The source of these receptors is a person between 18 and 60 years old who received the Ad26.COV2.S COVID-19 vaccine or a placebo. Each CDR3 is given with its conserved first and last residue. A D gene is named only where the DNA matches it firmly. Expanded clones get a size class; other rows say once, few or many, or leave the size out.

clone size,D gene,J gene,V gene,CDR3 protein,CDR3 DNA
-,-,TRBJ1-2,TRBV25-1,CASQPPGSWYGYTF,TGTGCCAGCCAACCCCCAGGGTCTTGGTATGGCTACACCTTC
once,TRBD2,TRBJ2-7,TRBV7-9,CASSLLAGGLSYEQYF,TGTGCCAGCAGCTTACTAGCGGGAGGGTTATCCTACGAGCAGTACTTC
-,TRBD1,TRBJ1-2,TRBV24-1,CATSDQGAYGYTF,TGTGCCACCAGTGATCAGGGGGCCTATGGCTACACCTTC
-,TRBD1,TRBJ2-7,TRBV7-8,CASTPVGQGGNEQYF,TGTGCCAGCACCCCGGTAGGACAGGGGGGCAACGAGCAGTACTTC
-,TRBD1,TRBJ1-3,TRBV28,CASSLQGAGGNTIYF,TGTGCCAGCAGTTTACAGGGGGCCGGCGGAAACACCATATATTTT
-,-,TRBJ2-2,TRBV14,CASSHLPGELFF,TGTGCCAGCAGCCACCTCCCCGGGGAGCTGTTTTTT
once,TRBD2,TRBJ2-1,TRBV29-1,CSVEKTASGTSYNEQFF,TGCAGCGTTGAGAAAACAGCTAGCGGGACCTCCTACAATGAGCAGTTCTTC
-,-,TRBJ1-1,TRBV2,CASIWRTEAFF,TGTGCCAGCATCTGGAGAACTGAAGCTTTCTTT
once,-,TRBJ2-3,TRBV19,CASTPLNGVGTDTQYF,TGTGCCAGTACCCCGCTAAACGGAGTGGGCACAGATACGCAGTATTTT
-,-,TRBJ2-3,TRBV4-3,CASSPGVQGPDTQYF,TGCGCCAGCAGCCCAGGGGTGCAAGGGCCAGATACGCAGTATTTT
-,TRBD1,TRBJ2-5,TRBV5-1,CASSWTGEGEETQYF,TGCGCCAGCAGCTGGACAGGGGAGGGGGAAGAGACCCAGTACTTC
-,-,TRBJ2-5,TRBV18,CASSPGSFQETQYF,TGTGCCAGCTCACCGGGGAGTTTCCAAGAGACCCAGTACTTC
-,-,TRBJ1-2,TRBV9,CASGANYGYTF,TGTGCCAGCGGGGCTAACTATGGCTACACCTTC
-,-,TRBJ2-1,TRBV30,CAWDKRGLSSYNEQFF,TGTGCCTGGGACAAAAGGGGCCTCAGCTCCTACAATGAGCAGTTCTTC
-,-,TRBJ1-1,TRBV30,CAWGVAATYLNTEAFF,TGTGCCTGGGGGGTGGCGGCTACATACTTAAACACTGAAGCTTTCTTT
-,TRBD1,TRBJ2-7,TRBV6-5,CASSYFGDRGSYEQYF,TGTGCCAGCAGTTACTTCGGGGACAGGGGTTCCTACGAGCAGTACTTC
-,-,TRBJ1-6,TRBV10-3,CAIRRANSPLHF,TGTGCCATCCGGCGGGCTAATTCACCCCTCCACTTT
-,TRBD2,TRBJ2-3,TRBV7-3,CASSSHRTGGESDTQYF,TGTGCCAGCAGCTCCCACCGGACCGGGGGGGAGTCAGATACGCAGTATTTT
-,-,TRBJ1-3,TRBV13,CASSYPGGGENTIYF,TGTGCCAGCAGCTACCCCGGGGGGGGTGAAAACACCATATATTTT
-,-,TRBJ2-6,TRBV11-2,CASRSPKTGANVLTF,TGTGCCAGCAGGTCACCTAAGACTGGGGCCAACGTCCTGACTTTC
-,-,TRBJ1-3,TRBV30,CAWSVGSGNTIYF,TGTGCCTGGAGTGTAGGCTCTGGAAACACCATATATTTT
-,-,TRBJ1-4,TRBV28,CASSRRAGEKLFF,TGTGCCAGCAGTAGAAGAGCGGGGGAAAAACTGTTTTTT
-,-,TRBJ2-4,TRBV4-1,CASSHGALQGNPKNIQYF,TGCGCCAGCAGCCACGGAGCGTTACAGGGAAATCCCAAAAACATTCAGTACTTC
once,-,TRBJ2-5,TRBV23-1,CASSQAGRSGNRSQETQYF,TGCGCCAGCAGTCAAGCCGGGAGATCGGGGAACAGGAGCCAAGAGACCCAGTACTTC
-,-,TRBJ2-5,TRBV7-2,CASSLEATRTQYF,TGTGCCAGCAGCTTAGAGGCCACCCGGACCCAGTACTTC
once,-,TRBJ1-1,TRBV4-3,CASSQDEYTEAFF,TGCGCCAGCAGCCAAGATGAGTACACTGAAGCTTTCTTT
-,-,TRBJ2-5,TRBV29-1,CSVWGLTPGTQYF,TGCAGCGTTTGGGGGTTGACCCCAGGGACCCAGTACTTC
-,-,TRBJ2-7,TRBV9,CASSVGSVSYEQYF,TGTGCCAGCAGCGTAGGTAGCGTCTCCTACGAGCAGTACTTC
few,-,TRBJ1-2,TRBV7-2,CASSLIQGGINYGYTF,TGTGCCAGCAGCCTAATTCAGGGAGGTATTAACTATGGCTACACCTTC
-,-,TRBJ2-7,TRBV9,CASSPTYEQYF,TGTGCCAGCAGCCCCACCTACGAGCAGTACTTC
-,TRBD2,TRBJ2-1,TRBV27,CASSRTSGDYNEQFF,TGTGCCAGCAGTAGGACTAGCGGGGACTACAATGAGCAGTTCTTC
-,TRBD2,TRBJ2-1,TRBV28,CASSFGTSVGNEQFF,TGTGCCAGCAGTTTTGGAACTAGCGTAGGGAATGAGCAGTTCTTC
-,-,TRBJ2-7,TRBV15,CATSRDQAMATYEQYF,TGTGCCACCAGCAGAGATCAGGCTATGGCAACCTACGAGCAGTACTTC
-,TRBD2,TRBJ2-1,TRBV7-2,CASSPPGTSGRGDVFF,TGTGCCAGCAGCCCACCCGGGACTAGCGGGAGAGGAGACGTGTTCTTC
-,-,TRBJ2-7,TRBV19,CASSSGSSYEQYF,TGTGCCAGTAGTTCAGGGAGCTCCTACGAGCAGTACTTC
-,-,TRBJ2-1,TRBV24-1,CATSDFLGGDSYNEQFF,TGTGCCACCAGTGATTTCTTAGGCGGGGACTCCTACAATGAGCAGTTCTTC
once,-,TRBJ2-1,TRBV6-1,CASSDPGQGAGNEQFF,TGTGCCAGCAGTGACCCGGGACAAGGGGCGGGTAATGAGCAGTTCTTC
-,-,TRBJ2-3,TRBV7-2,CASSSLITSTDTQYF,TGTGCCAGCAGCTCCCTAATAACTAGCACAGATACGCAGTATTTT
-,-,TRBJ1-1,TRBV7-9,CASSSTETVFSAGAFF,TGTGCCAGCAGCTCGACTGAAACGGTCTTCAGCGCTGGAGCTTTCTTT
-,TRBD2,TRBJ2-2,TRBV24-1,CATSDRIAGGFTGELFF,TGTGCCACCAGTGATAGAATAGCGGGAGGATTTACCGGGGAGCTGTTTTTT
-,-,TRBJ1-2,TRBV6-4,CASSDRDTGGYTF,TGTGCCAGCAGTGACAGGGACACTGGGGGCTACACCTTC